This passage covers 21 T cell receptor beta chains from one sample sequenced in a study of regulatory T cells in long-lasting Graves disease (dated by TCRdb to the early 2020s). Library preparation used multiplex PCR. The listed sequencing device is Illumina HiSeq 4000. TCR beta libraries were built with iRepertoire HTBI primers and Arm-PCR amplification of CDR3 regions. The raw public reads went through TCRdb reprocessing: fastp at Q25, MiXCR clone calling, in-frame beta chains kept. Entries are consolidated by CDR3 protein sequence, retaining the most common genes and DNA. The table for this sample lists about 520,000 distinct CDR3 sequences; approximately 12% of them were counted only once. The ten largest clones capture around 9.3% of the sample. What this sample's time point label stands for: newly diagnosed GD, antithyroid drugs for less than 3 months. RNA was extracted from PBMCs in TRIzol for both TCR sequencing and RNA sequencing.

This sample was shared with a second study, whose subject was T cells in Graves' hyperthyroidism and ophthalmopathy.

Sequencing used peripheral blood mononuclear cells (PBMCs), obtained at new diagnosis, from a patient treated with antithyroid drugs. These receptors originate from a young woman with Graves disease. Donor details come from another sample of the same person, matched by shared clones.

This clonotype was recorded at least ten times. CDR3 nucleotide sequence: TGTGCCAGCGACGTGGGACACAATCAGCCCCAGCATTTT. It specifies CASDVGHNQPQHF. The V call is TRBV6-1, the J call TRBJ1-5, with D possibly matching TRBD1 (6 bases). Germline V gene lookup returns CDR1 MNHNS and CDR2 SASEGT. V was shortened by 8 bases and J by 3 bases, with 11 bases between the two germline ends. The CDR3 length is 13 residues.

This clonotype was recorded at least ten times. The chain combines TRBV11-3 with TRBJ2-7, with D possibly called TRBD1 or TRBD2 (5 bases each). This CDR3 is built from 15 residues. Germline V CDR1 and CDR2: SGHNT, YENEEA. V shed 1 base and J shed 0 bases, with 10 bases lying between them. In DNA, the CDR3 is TGTGCCAGCAGCTTAGTGGCAGGGAGCTCCTACGAGCAGTACTTC. It specifies CASSLVAGSSYEQYF.

The chain employs TRBV9 and TRBJ1-3; no clear D. The V end was cut by 0 bases, the J end by 7 bases, with 8 bases between. The V gene's germline CDR1 is SGDLS and CDR2 YYNGEE. CDR3 length: 13 residues. The CDR3 is CASSVAPGNTIYF. In DNA, the CDR3 is TGTGCCAGCAGCGTAGCTCCGGGGAACACCATATATTTT.

This chain uses TRBV7-8 with TRBJ1-5, with D possibly TRBD1 on 5 matching bases. The CDR3 totals 15 residues. Germline CDR1 SGHVS, CDR2 FQNEAQ. The V end was cut by 6 bases, the J end by 0 bases, with 12 bases between. CDR3 DNA sequence: TGTGCCAGCAGTTGGGACGGGTTTAGCAATCAGCCCCAGCATTTT. This codes for CASSWDGFSNQPQHF.

The chain couples TRBV11-3 to TRBJ1-1; unclear D gene. This CDR3 is 13 amino acids long. The germline V gene has CDR1 SGHNT and CDR2 YENEEA. The V end was cut by 0 bases, the J end by 7 bases, with 9 bases between. The CDR3 sequence is CASSLDGQSEAFF. The DNA for the CDR3 is TGTGCCAGCAGCTTAGACGGGCAGAGTGAAGCTTTCTTT. The full variable domain, completed using reference TRBV11-3 and TRBJ1-1, is EAGVVQSPRYKIIEKKQPVAFWCNPISGHNTLYWYLQNLGQGPELLIRYENEEAVDDSQLPKDRFSAERLKGVDSTLKIQPAELGDSAVYLCASSLDGQSEAFFGQGTRLTVV.

V usage is TRBV30 and J usage is TRBJ1-1, with TRBD1 identical over 7 bases. V shed 3 bases, J shed 12 bases, and the junction held 7 bases outside the gene matches. The CDR3 length is 11 residues. Germline lookup yields CDR1 GTSNPN and CDR2 SVGIG (reference sequence). The CDR3 DNA follows: TGTGCCTGGAGCATCGGACAGGAAACTTTCTTT. It is translated as CAWSIGQETFF.

This clonotype was picked up a small number of times. Germline and junction disagree at one end, which may indicate a read error. The chain combines TRBV4-3 with TRBJ1-1; the D gene is possibly TRBD1 (6 bases). Per the germline V gene, CDR1 is LGHNA and CDR2 is YSLEER. CDR3 length: 15 residues. The CDR3 sequence: CASSQDQGMNTEAFF. CDR3 bases: TGTGCCAGCAGCCAAGATCAGGGGATGAACACTGAAGCTTTCTTT.

This clonotype was counted ten times or more. This sequence joins TRBV6-1 and TRBJ2-7, with a weak D call TRBD1 (6 bases). Per germline, CDR1 MNHNS and CDR2 SASEGT. Trimming shortened V by 5 bases and J by 2 bases, and 13 bases separated the two germline ends. The CDR3 has 14 residues. CDR3 bases: TGTGCCAGCAGTCCCTCGGACAGACCCTACGAGCAGTACTTC. It specifies CASSPSDRPYEQYF.

Only a few counts were recorded for this clonotype. The chain joins TRBV9 to TRBJ1-6, with D possibly being TRBD1 (5 bases). Trimming pared 0 bases from V and 10 bases from J, leaving 11 bases between. Looked up from germline, CDR1 is SGDLS and CDR2 is YYNGEE. The CDR3 covers 14 residues. For the CDR3, the DNA is TGTGCCAGCAGCGTAGCGGGGGGACGATCACCCCTCCACTTT. It yields the protein CASSVAGGRSPLHF. The full variable domain, rest sourced from reference TRBV9 and TRBJ1-6, is DSGVTQTPKHLITATGQRVTLRCSPRSGDLSVYWYQQSLDQGLQFLIQYYNGEERAKGNILERFSAQQFPDLHSELNLSSLELGDSALYFCASSVAGGRSPLHFGNGTRLTVT.

This clonotype was picked up one time. The chain employs TRBV20-1 and TRBJ1-1; D is ambiguous. Trimming took 3 bases from V and 0 from J, leaving 5 bases between them. Germline loops: CDR1 DFQATT, CDR2 SNEGSKA (reference sequence). The CDR3 runs 12 residues. CDR3 sequence (DNA): TGCAGTGCTAGGACACTGAACACTGAAGCTTTCTTT. As protein: CSARTLNTEAFF.

This clonotype was recorded a few times. Being one base from a much bigger clone, this may be a read error. V is TRBV18 and J is TRBJ2-1, with unresolved D. This CDR3 is built from 13 residues. Trimming removed 3 bases from V and 10 bases from J, with 13 bases in between. Germline V gives CDR1 KGHSH, CDR2 LQKENI. The CDR3 nucleotides are TGTGCCAGCTCACCGATTCCCCCTTCGGAGCAGTTCTTC. Its protein product is CASSPIPPSEQFF.

This clonotype occurred many times. V and J are TRBV12-3 or TRBV12-4 and TRBJ1-4; TRBD1 might be the D (5 bases). This CDR3 has 12 amino acids. Trimming took 6 bases from V and 8 from J, leaving 10 bases between them. For the CDR3, the DNA is TGTGCCAGCAGCTTCGGGGGAGAAAAACTGTTTTTT. Its translation is CASSFGGEKLFF.

The chain uses TRBV5-4 and TRBJ1-1; D remains ambiguous. The CDR3 extends over 15 amino acids. V was trimmed by 2 bases and J by 11 bases, leaving 22 bases between them. Germline CDR1 reads SGHNT; CDR2 reads YYREEE (reference sequence). Written as DNA, the CDR3 is TGTGCCAGCAGCTTAACCTCGAGTCCCCACACACAGGCTTTCTTT. Protein: CASSLTSSPHTQAFF.

This clonotype was seen ten or more times. V is TRBV15 and J is TRBJ2-3, with a weak D call TRBD2 (5 bases). With 1 base removed from V and 11 bases from J, the gap between germline ends came to 10 bases. CDR1 and CDR2 (germline): LNHNV, YYDKDF (reference sequence). This CDR3 contains 12 residues. In nucleotides, the CDR3 is TGTGCCACCAGCAGAGTGTGGGAGAAGCAGTATTTT. It yields the protein CATSRVWEKQYF.

Many counts were recorded for this clonotype. The V call is TRBV20-1, the J call TRBJ2-5, with TRBD1 as a possible D gene (5 bases). This CDR3 is 13 amino acids long. Germline assignment: CDR1 DFQATT and CDR2 SNEGSKA (reference sequence). Trimming removed 6 bases at V and 1 base at J, with 12 bases between. CDR3 residues: CSAETDFQETQYF. The CDR3 DNA is TGCAGTGCGGAGACAGACTTCCAAGAGACCCAGTACTTC.

This clonotype came up once. The chain carries TRBV9 and TRBJ2-5, with 11 bases matching TRBD2. V shed 2 bases and J 1 base; nucleotides not matched to a gene: 13. CDR3 length: 19 residues. CDR1 and CDR2 from the germline V gene are SGDLS and YYNGEE. The CDR3 region is CASSVAVLAGTSGQETQYF. CDR3 DNA: TGTGCCAGCAGCGTCGCGGTCTTGGCAGGGACTAGCGGCCAAGAGACCCAGTACTTC.

There are many counts of this clonotype. V gene TRBV28 combines with J gene TRBJ1-4; TRBD1 matches at 7 bases. The CDR3 contains 13 residues. Losses at the gene ends were 8 bases for V and 8 bases for J; bases not matched to a gene: 8. Germline assignment: CDR1 MDHEN and CDR2 SYDVKM. The CDR3 protein is CASARGDGEKLFF. The CDR3 DNA follows: TGTGCCAGCGCCAGGGGGGATGGGGAAAAACTGTTTTTT. The full variable domain, its missing parts supplied by reference TRBV28 and TRBJ1-4, is DVKVTQSSRYLVKRTGEKVFLECVQDMDHENMFWYRQDPGLGLRLIYFSYDVKMKEKGDIPEGYSVSREKKERFSLILESASTNQTSMYLCASARGDGEKLFFGSGTQLSVL.

This clonotype was seen repeatedly, ten times or more. This sequence joins TRBV7-8 and TRBJ1-1; 8 nucleotides match TRBD1. The CDR3 runs to 15 residues. The junction had 5 bases not matched to a gene; V was cut back by 5 bases and J by 0 bases. Germline loops: CDR1 SGHVS, CDR2 FQNEAQ. CDR3 sequence (DNA): TGTGCCAGCAGCCTGACAGGGGCAATGAACACTGAAGCTTTCTTT. Its translation is CASSLTGAMNTEAFF.

This clonotype occurred many times. The chain employs TRBV6-1 and TRBJ1-1; no reliable D call. V was cut by 5 bases and J by 8 bases, with 15 bases left in between. This CDR3 spans 13 amino acids. The germline CDR1 and CDR2 sequences are MNHNS and SASEGT. In DNA form, the CDR3 reads TGTGCCAGCAGTCCCACCCGTTTAAACGAAGCTTTCTTT. As protein: CASSPTRLNEAFF.

This clonotype was seen at least ten times. The genes are TRBV6-1 and TRBJ1-5; possible D gene TRBD1, 5 bases. The germline V gene has CDR1 MNHNS and CDR2 SASEGT. Trimming shortened V by 6 bases and J by 7 bases, and 13 bases separated the two germline ends. The CDR3 extends over 13 amino acids. The CDR3 loop reads CASSDWTNQPQHF. CDR3 nucleotide sequence: TGTGCCAGCAGCGACTGGACAAACCAGCCCCAGCATTTT.

At least ten counts were recorded for this clonotype. CDR3 amino acids: CASSYEGGRDHNEQFF. The CDR3 DNA follows: TGTGCCAGCAGCTATGAGGGTGGTCGGGACCACAATGAGCAGTTCTTC. J is TRBJ2-1 and V is TRBV11-3; either TRBD1 or TRBD2 may supply D (5 bases each). Per germline, CDR1 SGHNT and CDR2 YENEEA. The germline V and J ends were trimmed by 4 bases and 5 bases, with 18 bases remaining between them. The CDR3 has 16 residues.